Shown below are 22 T cell receptor beta chains from a single sample sequenced in a study of Graves' ophthalmopathy and Graves' hyperthyroidism. RNA transcripts provided the template for amplifying TCR beta CDR3 regions. HTBI primers served in a first-round RT-PCR, which a second-round multiplex PCR followed. TCRdb re-called the multiplex PCR reads through MiXCR, storing one row per CDR3 protein. The sample comprises around 1.1 million distinct CDR3 sequences, 35% to 45% of which are singletons, and approximately 12% rests with the top ten. The sequencing input was peripheral blood or thyroid tissue (not recorded which). These receptors all stem from an adult man with Graves' hyperthyroidism.

This clonotype has only a few counts. The rearrangement uses TRBV9 and TRBJ2-7; a weak D match, TRBD2 (6 bases). V lost 3 bases and J 4 bases, leaving 17 bases between the germline ends. Germline V CDR1 and CDR2: SGDLS, YYNGEE. This CDR3 contains 15 residues. The CDR3 coding sequence is TGTGCCAGCAGCGCTGATGGAGGGGTATTGTACGAGCAGTACTTC. It translates to CASSADGGVLYEQYF.

The chain employs TRBV5-1 and TRBJ2-5; D gene uncertain. CDR1 is SGHRS, CDR2 YFSETQ, per germline. The CDR3 length is 15 residues. Trimming removed 5 bases at V and 9 bases at J, with 23 bases between. The CDR3 DNA is TGCGCCAGCAGACTTGACGGGTATAGCAATCAGCCCCAGTACTTC. Translation gives CASRLDGYSNQPQYF.

This clonotype was picked up many times. The chain uses TRBV5-1 and TRBJ2-7; the match to TRBD2 covers 7 bases. V dropped 0 bases and J dropped 4; count of bases not matched to a gene: 7. Germline-derived CDR1 and CDR2 are SGHRS and YFSETQ. This CDR3 is built from 15 residues. This chain's CDR3 is CASSLVGGSGYEQYF. The CDR3 bases are TGCGCCAGCAGCTTGGTTGGCGGGAGCGGTTACGAGCAGTACTTC. Full variable domain (missing parts from reference TRBV5-1 and TRBJ2-7): KAGVTQTPRYLIKTRGQQVTLSCSPISGHRSVSWYQQTPGQGLQFLFEYFSETQRNKGNFPGRFSGRQFSNSRSEMNVSTLELGDSALYLCASSLVGGSGYEQYFGPGTRLTVT.

The V call is TRBV7-2, the J call TRBJ2-2; 8 bases align to TRBD2. The J segment lost 4 bases and the V segment lost 7 bases, leaving 11 bases of the junction unmatched. Germline V gene data show CDR1 as SGHTA and CDR2 as FQGNSA. This CDR3 contains 16 residues. DNA for the CDR3: TGTGCCAGCATCAAGAGCGGGAGCATCGGCACCGGGGAGCTGTTTTTT. Translation: CASIKSGSIGTGELFF.

Comments on this clonotype: One junction end does not reproduce the germline sequence, and a read error may be involved. V gene TRBV7-2 combines with J gene TRBJ1-6; the D is unclear. The V gene's germline CDR1 is SGHTA and CDR2 FQGNSA. The CDR3 consists of 19 residues. CDR3 in DNA: TGTGCCAGCAGCTACATTCCAGGTGGCGGAAGCTCCTATAATCCACCCCTCCACTTT. Protein sequence: CASSYIPGGGSSYNPPLHF.

This clonotype came up a few times. The chain uses TRBV12-5 and TRBJ2-7, with 8 bases matching TRBD1. The CDR3 loop spans 15 amino acids. Germline CDR1 reads LGHNT; CDR2 reads FRNRAP. In nucleotides, the CDR3 is TGTGCCAGCAGTTTCTTGCAGGGGGCGTCCTACGAGCAGTACTTC. Translation: CASSFLQGASYEQYF.

This clonotype was detected a few times. The V and J genes are TRBV15 and TRBJ1-6; D is possibly TRBD1 (5 bases). Germline V gene data show CDR1 as LNHNV and CDR2 as YYDKDF (reference sequence). Trimming shortened V by 6 bases and J by 8 bases, and 11 bases separated the two germline ends. There are 13 residues in the CDR3. This chain's CDR3 is CATRYTGDSPLHF. CDR3 DNA: TGTGCCACCAGATATACAGGAGATTCACCCCTCCACTTT.

This clonotype occurred once. This chain connects TRBV20-1 to TRBJ1-2, with a possible D match to TRBD1 (6 bases). Per the germline V gene, CDR1 is DFQATT and CDR2 is SNEGSKA (reference sequence). CDR3 size: 13 residues. V was cut by 3 bases and J by 4 bases, with 12 bases left in between. The CDR3 nucleotides read TGCAGTGCTAGCTCCCTACAGGGCTATGGCTACACCTTC. Protein: CSASSLQGYGYTF.

V gene TRBV10-3 combines with J gene TRBJ2-3, with D possibly being TRBD1 (5 bases). The CDR3 loop spans 16 amino acids. The V end was cut by 6 bases, the J end by 2 bases, with 18 bases between. The germline gives CDR1 ENHRY, CDR2 SYGVKD. The CDR3 sequence is CAIRSSEGAPTDTQYF. The CDR3 region has the DNA TGTGCCATCAGGAGTTCGGAAGGGGCACCCACAGATACGCAGTATTTT.

About this clonotype: No conserved phenylalanine or tryptophan ends this CDR3, so it is likely a read error. The J gene is TRBJ1-1, the V gene TRBV7-2; TRBD1 matches 9 bases. Germline V lookup: CDR1 SGHTA, CDR2 FQGNSA. V trimming: 2 bases; J trimming: 11 bases; junction bases outside the gene matches: 3. The CDR3 runs 12 residues. DNA for the CDR3: TGTGCCAGCAGCTTAAGTGGACAGGGGGCTTTCTAT. Its translation is CASSLSGQGAFY.

The genes are TRBV6-6 and TRBJ2-7, with 8 nucleotides matching TRBD1. V shed 2 bases and J 1 base; nucleotides not matched to a gene: 7. This CDR3 has 16 amino acids. The germline gives CDR1 MNHNY, CDR2 SVGAGI (reference sequence). Written as DNA, the CDR3 is TGTGCCAGCAGTTACCCTATCGGACAGGGATCCTACGAGCAGTACTTC. This sequence encodes CASSYPIGQGSYEQYF.

The rearrangement joins TRBV12-3 or TRBV12-4 to TRBJ2-6; D ambiguous. Trimming left V 5 bases short and J 0 bases short, with 11 bases between. The CDR3 loop spans 16 amino acids. In nucleotides, the CDR3 is TGTGCCAGCAGTCCAATACAACCCTCTGGGGCCAACGTCCTGACTTTC. This translates into CASSPIQPSGANVLTF.

Of note for this clonotype: Its ends do not fully match the called genes, so a read error is possible. As DNA, the CDR3 is TGTGCCAGCAGTTTGGCCCACGGAGCGGGGGGTATCTACGAGCAGTACTTC. Translating gives CASSLAHGAGGIYEQYF. The chain joins TRBV10-2 to TRBJ2-7, with 9 bases that match TRBD2. CDR1 is WSHSY, CDR2 SAAADI, per germline. The CDR3 length is 17 residues.

As for this clonotype: A much larger clone differs by one base, so this may be a read error. The rearrangement joins TRBV7-9 to TRBJ1-1; D gene uncertain. The CDR3 has 13 residues. The germline V gene has CDR1 SEHNR and CDR2 FQNEAQ (reference sequence). The CDR3 nucleotides read TGCGCCAGCAGCCGAGAGATAGGCACTGAAGCTTTCTTT. This sequence encodes CASSREIGTEAFF.

This chain connects TRBV20-1 to TRBJ2-7; TRBD1 might be the D (6 bases). V lost 0 bases, J lost 0 bases, and 12 bases lay in between. Germline V lookup: CDR1 DFQATT, CDR2 SNEGSKA (reference sequence). CDR3 length equals 15 residues. The CDR3 DNA reads TGCAGTGCTAGAGACCCAGGGGTCCACTCCTACGAGCAGTACTTC. Protein: CSARDPGVHSYEQYF.

As to this clonotype: This CDR3 is missing its conserved last phenylalanine or tryptophan, likely due to a read error. J is TRBJ1-4 and V is TRBV20-1; D ambiguous. The CDR3 sequence is 13 residues long. The V gene lost 5 bases and the J gene lost 4 bases, with 11 bases spanning the gap. Germline values: CDR1 DFQATT, CDR2 SNEGSKA (reference sequence). The CDR3 reads CSASGPSNEKLFS. CDR3 nucleotide sequence: TGCAGTGCTTCCGGGCCGAGTAATGAAAAACTGTTTTCT.

The chain couples TRBV24-1 to TRBJ1-2, with D hard to call. Germline V lookup: CDR1 KGHDR, CDR2 SFDVKD. V lost 7 bases and J lost 4, with 15 bases in between. The CDR3 has 14 residues. CDR3 protein: CATRTGPHLYGYTF. The CDR3 DNA is TGTGCCACCAGGACCGGGCCGCACCTCTATGGCTACACCTTC.

This chain uses TRBV7-2 with TRBJ2-7, with D possibly being TRBD1 (6 bases). This CDR3 contains 13 residues. Germline CDR1 and CDR2: SGHTA and FQGNSA. Trimming cost V 0 bases and J 6 bases, with 9 bases left between them. CDR3 sequence (DNA): TGTGCCAGCAGCTTAGCGGCAGGGGCCGAGCAGTACTTC. This translates into CASSLAAGAEQYF. Complete variable domain (other parts from reference TRBV7-2 and TRBJ2-7): GAGVSQSPSNKVTEKGKDVELRCDPISGHTALYWYRQSLGQGLEFLIYFQGNSAPDKSGLPSDRFSAERTGGSVSTLTIQRTQQEDSAVYLCASSLAAGAEQYFGPGTRLTVT.

V gene TRBV9 combines with J gene TRBJ1-6; 10 nucleotides match TRBD1. V lost 3 bases to trimming and J lost 1 base; unmatched junction nucleotides: 4. CDR1 is SGDLS, CDR2 YYNGEE, per germline. CDR3 length: 17 amino acids. The CDR3 region is CASSEGQGQSYNSPLHF. CDR3 DNA: TGTGCCAGCAGCGAGGGACAGGGGCAGTCCTATAATTCACCCCTCCACTTT.

Ten or more counts support this clonotype. The chain employs TRBV29-1 and TRBJ2-5; D gene uncertain. Trimming pared 0 bases from V and 2 bases from J, leaving 4 bases between. In germline, CDR1 is SQVTM, CDR2 ANQGSEA. The CDR3 runs 12 residues. CDR3 DNA sequence: TGCAGCGTTGAAGAAGGGCAAGAGACCCAGTACTTC. It is translated as CSVEEGQETQYF.

This chain uses TRBV27 with TRBJ1-3, with D maybe TRBD1 (6 bases). This CDR3 has 12 residues. CDR1 and CDR2 from the germline V gene are MNHEY and SMNVEV (reference sequence). The V end was cut by 9 bases, the J end by 1 base, with 7 bases between. The CDR3 sequence: CASGQSGNTIYF. The CDR3 nucleotides are TGTGCCAGTGGACAGTCTGGAAACACCATATATTTT.

Notes on this clonotype: A much larger clone differs from this one at a single base, so this may be a read error. The chain combines TRBV15 with TRBJ2-5; D may match TRBD1 or TRBD2 (5 bases each). Germline CDR1 reads LNHNV; CDR2 reads YYDKDF (reference sequence). This CDR3 has 12 residues. The ends were cut back, 6 bases at V and 1 base at J, with 6 bases in the middle. Written as DNA, the CDR3 is TGTGCCACCAGGGGGACCCAAGAGACCCAGTACTTC. It codes for CATRGTQETQYF.